This T cell receptor (beta chain) was obtained from a study of T-cell memory formation after mild COVID-19. The V and J ends lost 7 bases and 6 bases, in that order; junction bases with no gene match: 6. CDR1 is SGHRS, CDR2 YFSETQ, per germline. This CDR3 spans 13 amino acids. General study points: Contracting clones localized mainly to CM and EM when CD4+ and mainly to EMRA when CD8+. Later expanders leaned CD4+, whereas day 15 to 85 contracting clones were balanced CD4/CD8. Cross-reactive memory appears to have joined, as suggested by some responding clones showing up in pre-infection memory.

TCRdb fed the 5' RACE reads into MiXCR, producing one record per CDR3 protein. This table has roughly 250,000 distinct CDR3 sequences, less than 20% appearing once. This clonotype occurred once. Its antigen is not known. J is TRBJ2-3 and V is TRBV5-1; 9 bases fit TRBD2. The TCR sequence derives from a man aged 18 to 30 who had mild COVID-19 (a few samples of this study predate the infection). Cell type and time point are not known. Sequencing was performed on PBMCs or a T cell subset sorted from them (not recorded which). The CDR3 loop reads CASWASGADTQYF. For the CDR3, the DNA is TGCGCCAGCTGGGCTAGCGGGGCTGATACGCAGTATTTT.